The sequence of this T cell receptor beta chain was determined in a study of post-analysis software for immune sequencing data. Overall study results and limits: Relative to controls, patients had about 5 TRBV segments at higher frequency, with TRBV5-6, TRBV5-1 and TRBV20-1 among these.

The CDR3 length is 13 residues. V dropped 4 bases and J dropped 5; count of bases not matched to a gene: 3. Looked up from germline, CDR1 is SGHRS and CDR2 is YFSETQ. Each TCR beta cDNA library carried unique molecular identifiers. Between about 1 and 11 million T cells gave rise to around 500,000 cDNA molecules. One entry per CDR3 protein, called by TCRdb with MiXCR from the PCR reads. The sample contains more than 500,000 distinct CDR3 sequences, 34% of which appear only once. This clonotype was counted ten times or more. Antigen: not known. The V gene is TRBV5-1, the J gene TRBJ1-2; 9 positions match TRBD1. Sequencing was carried out using blood. The origin of this receptor is a girl under 18 with multiple sclerosis. CDR3 nucleotide sequence: TGCGCCAGCAGCCAGGACAGGGGATATGGCTACACCTTC. Its protein product is CASSQDRGYGYTF.